This T cell receptor beta chain was recorded in a study of blood T cell repertoires in COVID-19. Study in general: Donors in the United States, Italy and Spain gave samples during acute or convalescent COVID-19. PBMCs, B-cell-depleted T cells, or T cells provided the cDNA or gDNA that made up the material.

Study processing details: Nucleated cell counts were estimated from reference gene primer amplification. TCRdb's table, derived via immunoSEQ multiplex PCR, lists solely in-frame clones and lacks some. The D gene and trimming were derived from the DNA, and the V and J assignments and clone size from that table. The sample contains fewer than 60,000 clones, around 86% of which appear only once. The CDR3 has 16 residues. Per the germline V gene, CDR1 is SEHNR and CDR2 is FQNEAQ (reference sequence). The V segment lost 1 base and the J segment 4 bases; nucleotides outside the gene matches: 7. The receptor's source is a man aged 70-80 years with active COVID-19. Sequencing input: peripheral blood. The chain carries TRBV7-9 and TRBJ1-3; 7 bases map to TRBD1. In DNA form, the CDR3 reads TGTGCCAGCAGCTTAGGACAGGGAGGTACGGGAAACACCATATATTTT. It translates to CASSLGQGGTGNTIYF.